The clone carrying this TCR beta chain was counted ten times or more. The time point: newly diagnosed GD, antithyroid drugs for less than 3 months. Extracted PBMC RNA gave rise to the TCR library. With iRepertoire HTBI primers and Arm-PCR of CDR3 regions, TCR beta libraries were built. TCRdb ran MiXCR on the multiplex PCR reads and lists one entry per CDR3 protein. The sample lists 350,000 to 450,000 distinct CDR3 sequences, 16% seen once, with 25% to 30% in the top ten. V lost 4 bases and J lost 3, with 10 bases in between. CDR1 is SGHRS and CDR2 is YFSETQ in the germline V gene. The CDR3 loop spans 13 amino acids. The sample comes from a study of regulatory T cells in long-lasting Graves disease. These sequences were also reported in another study, on T cells in Graves' hyperthyroidism and ophthalmopathy.

The chain links TRBV5-1 to TRBJ1-1; maybe TRBD1 (5 bases). This receptor was identified in a man aged 35 to 55 with Graves disease. The material was peripheral blood mononuclear cells (PBMCs), obtained at new diagnosis, from a patient treated with antithyroid drugs. The CDR3 sequence is CASSLQGDTEAFF. For the CDR3, the DNA is TGCGCCAGCAGCCTTCAGGGTGACACTGAAGCTTTCTTT.